This TCR beta chain comes out of a study of shared clonotypes between healthy human individuals. Sequenced by immunoSEQ multiplex PCR; TCRdb stores in-frame clones only, minus some. The data show roughly 530,000 clones, almost 97% seen once. A word on this clone: The antigen remains unidentified.

CDR3 length: 19 amino acids. Germline trimming cut 4 bases from V and 2 bases from J; bases unmatched to any gene: 20. Per the germline V gene, CDR1 is SGHNT and CDR2 is YYREEE (reference sequence). Findings and limits, study-wide: For naive CD4 cells, roughly 5% of clonotypes were shared across a few donors.

The TCR comes from a woman between 25 and 40 years old in good health. The chain couples TRBV5-4 to TRBJ2-7, with 8 bases lining up with TRBD1. The source material was naive CD4+ T cells sorted from blood. The subset denotes: CD45RA+ positively selected. The DNA of the CDR3 is TGTGCCAGCAGCCGGGGGCGCAGGGGGCAAAATCGGGGTACCTACGAGCAGTACTTC. This codes for CASSRGRRGQNRGTYEQYF.